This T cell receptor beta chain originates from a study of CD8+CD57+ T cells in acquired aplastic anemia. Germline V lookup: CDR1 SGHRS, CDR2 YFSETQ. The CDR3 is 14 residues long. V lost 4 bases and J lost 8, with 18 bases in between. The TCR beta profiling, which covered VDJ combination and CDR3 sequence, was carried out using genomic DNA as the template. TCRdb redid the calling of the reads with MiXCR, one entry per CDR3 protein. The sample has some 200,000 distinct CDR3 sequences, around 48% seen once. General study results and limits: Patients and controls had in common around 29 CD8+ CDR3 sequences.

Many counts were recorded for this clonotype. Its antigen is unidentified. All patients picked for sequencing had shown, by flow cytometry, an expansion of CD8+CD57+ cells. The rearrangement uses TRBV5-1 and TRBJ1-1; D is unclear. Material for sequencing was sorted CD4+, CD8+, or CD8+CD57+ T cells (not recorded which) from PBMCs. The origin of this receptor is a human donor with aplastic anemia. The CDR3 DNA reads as TGCGCCAGCAGCGCATTAGGAGATTCCACAGAAGCTTTCTTT. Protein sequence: CASSALGDSTEAFF.